The 6 T cell receptor beta chains below all came from one sample that was sequenced in a study of T-cell reconstitution after alpha-beta-depleted transplantation in children. Unique molecular identifiers were incorporated during preparation of the TCRbeta library. TCRdb reanalysed the PCR reads using MiXCR and keeps one entry per CDR3 protein. This table holds approximately 110,000 distinct CDR3 sequences, around 10% found once. Sequenced material: PBMCs, taken before TCRalphabeta/CD19-depleted stem cell transplant. The receptor set was obtained from a boy aged 2 to 9 with acute lymphoblastic leukemia, due to receive a stem cell transplant.

CDR3 nucleotides: TGTGCCAGCAGCCAAACATTGGGTTCCCCAGATACGCAGTATTTT. Amino acid sequence: CASSQTLGSPDTQYF. The chain couples TRBV14 to TRBJ2-3; D call uncertain. The CDR3 has 15 amino acids. Trimming shortened V by 2 bases and J by 4 bases, and 13 bases separated the two germline ends. Per the germline V gene, CDR1 is SGHDN and CDR2 is FVKESK.

This clonotype occurred many times. The rearrangement links TRBV5-1 to TRBJ2-1, with 9 bases that match TRBD2. Germline CDR1 reads SGHRS; CDR2 reads YFSETQ. This CDR3 has 16 amino acids. V shed 2 bases, J shed 10 bases, and the junction held 13 bases outside the gene matches. The CDR3 protein is CASSFGFGGRATEQFF. DNA for the CDR3: TGCGCCAGCAGCTTCGGTTTCGGCGGGAGGGCAACCGAGCAGTTCTTC.

The sample holds many counts of this clonotype. The chain employs TRBV5-6 and TRBJ2-7, with D unclear. Germline CDR1 reads SGHDT; CDR2 reads YYEEEE. The CDR3 totals 11 residues. The V gene lost 5 bases and the J gene lost 5 bases, with 8 bases spanning the gap. Here the CDR3 DNA reads TGTGCCAGCAGTAAGAAGAACGAGCAGTACTTC. Protein sequence: CASSKKNEQYF.

This clonotype has just a few counts. The genes are TRBV20-1 and TRBJ2-7; 14 positions agree with TRBD2. CDR1 and CDR2 (germline): DFQATT, SNEGSKA (reference sequence). The V gene end was trimmed by 1 base and the J gene end by 4 bases; junction bases not matched to a gene: 12. The CDR3 runs 18 residues. The DNA of the CDR3 is TGCAGTGCTAGAGGGACCGGGACTAGCGGGAGTATTAGGTACGAGCAGTACTTC. Amino acids: CSARGTGTSGSIRYEQYF.

The chain joins TRBV5-6 to TRBJ2-7; D is unresolved. Germline V gene data show CDR1 as SGHDT and CDR2 as YYEEEE. This CDR3 region has 13 residues. Trimming left V 0 bases short and J 4 bases short, with 8 bases between. The CDR3 reads CASSLGPAYEQYF. The CDR3, as DNA: TGTGCCAGCAGCTTGGGGCCAGCATACGAGCAGTACTTC.

The rearrangement uses TRBV3-1 and TRBJ2-1; D ambiguous. The V end lost 4 bases, the J end lost 3 bases, and 4 bases lay between the germline ends. CDR1 and CDR2 from the germline V gene are LGHDT and YNNKEL (reference sequence). There are 12 residues in the CDR3. CDR3 region: CASSRDYNEQFF. The CDR3 DNA is TGTGCCAGCAGCCGGGACTACAATGAGCAGTTCTTC.